The entry below gives a single TCR beta chain sequence along with its context. Its antigen is unknown. Germline lookup yields CDR1 PRHDT and CDR2 FYEKMQ (reference sequence). The CDR3 extends over 13 amino acids. V lost 5 bases and J lost 2, with 6 bases in between. The sequenced template was cDNA made from the entire isolated RNA. Using immunoSEQ multiplex PCR, the repertoire was profiled, and TCRdb retains in-frame clones only, with some absent. The sample records around 260,000 clones, roughly 25% being singletons. The sample belongs to a study of beta chain features in type 1 diabetes. Study-wide findings and caveats: In every one of the four CD4+ subsets, TCRB CDR3s were moderately but significantly shorter in Type 1 diabetes patients.

Material for sequencing was naive CD4+ T cells from blood. The source of this sequence is a woman aged 25 to 39 with type 1 diabetes. This chain links TRBV13 with TRBJ2-2; D is ambiguous. The CDR3 spells CASSPRNTGELFF. CDR3 in DNA: TGTGCCAGCAGCCCTCGTAACACCGGGGAGCTGTTTTTT.